These 9 T cell receptor beta chains originate from one sample sequenced in a study of control samples from healthy donors and cancer patients (dated by TCRdb to the early 2020s). Library preparation was by the immunoSEQ multiplex PCR assay. Not all clones reach the TCRdb copy of this immuneACCESS table, which keeps in-frame sequences only. Checked studies attribute under half of the gap to unresolved V genes and leave the rest unexplained. The table for this sample lists approximately 120,000 clones; 85% to 95% of them were counted only once. The biggest ten clones account for just under 0.6% of the sample. Specimen: PBMCs. Source of these receptors: an older man with head and neck cancer.

V usage is TRBV18 and J usage is TRBJ2-3; TRBD1 might be the D (6 bases). Germline CDR1 and CDR2: KGHSH and LQKENI. Trimming stripped 2 bases from V and 3 bases from J, with 12 bases between. The CDR3 has 15 residues. The CDR3 region is CASSPNRVGTDTQYF. CDR3 nucleotide sequence: TGTGCCAGCTCACCAAACAGGGTGGGGACAGATACGCAGTATTTT.

V gene TRBV5-4 combines with J gene TRBJ2-7; D is undetermined. From germline, CDR1 is SGHNT and CDR2 YYREEE (reference sequence). V was trimmed by 1 base and J by 7 bases, leaving 9 bases between them. This CDR3 comprises 12 residues. Here the CDR3 reads CASSLFGWEQYF. The CDR3 bases are TGTGCCAGCAGCTTGTTTGGGTGGGAGCAGTACTTC.

The CDR3 DNA follows: TGCAGCGTTGAAGGCGGCTCTGAAGCTTTCTTT. Encoded protein: CSVEGGSEAFF. This chain links TRBV29-1 with TRBJ1-1; D is unclear. Germline CDR1 SQVTM, CDR2 ANQGSEA. The CDR3 sequence is 11 residues long. V lost 1 base, J lost 6 bases, and 6 bases lay in between.

The chain has TRBV5-1 and TRBJ2-3; D is ambiguous. Germline loops: CDR1 SGHRS, CDR2 YFSETQ. The CDR3 length is 15 residues. Trimming stripped 4 bases from V and 6 bases from J, with 18 bases between. The CDR3 region is CASSLDPPARDTQYF. CDR3 DNA sequence: TGCGCCAGCAGCCTGGACCCACCGGCGAGGGATACGCAGTATTTT.

A single count supports this clone. CDR3: CASGGATGVIGYGYTF. The CDR3 nucleotides read TGCGCCAGCGGCGGAGCAACAGGGGTGATCGGCTATGGCTACACCTTC. This chain links TRBV5-1 with TRBJ1-2, with 7 bases matching TRBD1. Germline CDR1 is SGHRS and CDR2 is YFSETQ. The CDR3 is 16 residues long. V shed 7 bases, J shed 4 bases, and the junction held 16 bases outside the gene matches.

This chain uses TRBV4-1 with TRBJ2-7, with D possibly being TRBD1 (5 bases). The CDR3 is 16 residues long. The germline V and J ends were trimmed by 1 base and 6 bases, with 19 bases remaining between them. From germline, CDR1 is MGHRA and CDR2 YSYEKL. CDR3 DNA sequence: TGCGCCAGCAGCCAAGTAGGGGTCAGCCTAGGGCGCGAGCAGTACTTC. This codes for CASSQVGVSLGREQYF.

The V gene is TRBV5-4, the J gene TRBJ2-1, with TRBD2 matching 10 bases. V lost 0 bases, J lost 6 bases, and 9 bases stayed unmatched. The CDR3 has 17 residues. Germline CDR1 is SGHNT and CDR2 is YYREEE (reference sequence). CDR3 sequence (DNA): TGTGCCAGCAGCTTGGAACTGAGCGGGAGGGCGGGCAATGAGCAGTTCTTC. Encoded protein: CASSLELSGRAGNEQFF.

The V gene is TRBV7-2, the J gene TRBJ2-2; 9 positions agree with TRBD2. Unmatched junction bases numbered 12, after V lost 2 bases and J lost 8 bases. This CDR3 is built from 17 residues. Germline CDR1 reads SGHTA; CDR2 reads FQGNSA. In DNA, the CDR3 is TGTGCCAGCAGCTTATTTTCCCCCGGGCTAGCGGGAGGGGAGCTGTTTTTT. It codes for CASSLFSPGLAGGELFF.

This clone was observed once. The V gene is TRBV18, the J gene TRBJ1-5; no reliable D call. CDR3 length: 15 amino acids. The germline gives CDR1 KGHSH, CDR2 LQKENI. Trimming removed 4 bases from V and 1 base from J, with 11 bases in between. CDR3 sequence reads: CASSRESGSNQPQHF. In nucleotides, the CDR3 is TGTGCCAGCTCACGGGAGTCCGGAAGCAATCAGCCCCAGCATTTT.